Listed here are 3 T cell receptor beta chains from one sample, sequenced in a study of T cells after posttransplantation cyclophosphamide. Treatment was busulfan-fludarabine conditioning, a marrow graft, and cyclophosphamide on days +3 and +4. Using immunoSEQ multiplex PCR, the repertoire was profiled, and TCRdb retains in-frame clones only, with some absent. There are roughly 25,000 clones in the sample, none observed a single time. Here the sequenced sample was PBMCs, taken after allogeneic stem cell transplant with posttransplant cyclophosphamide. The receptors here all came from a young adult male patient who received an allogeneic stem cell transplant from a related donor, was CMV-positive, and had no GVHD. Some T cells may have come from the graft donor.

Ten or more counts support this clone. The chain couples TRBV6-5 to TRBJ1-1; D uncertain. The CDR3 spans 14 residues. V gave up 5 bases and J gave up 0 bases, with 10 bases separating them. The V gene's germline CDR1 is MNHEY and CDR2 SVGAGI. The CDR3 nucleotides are TGTGCCAGCAGTAATCCGGGGTTGAACACTGAAGCTTTCTTT. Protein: CASSNPGLNTEAFF.

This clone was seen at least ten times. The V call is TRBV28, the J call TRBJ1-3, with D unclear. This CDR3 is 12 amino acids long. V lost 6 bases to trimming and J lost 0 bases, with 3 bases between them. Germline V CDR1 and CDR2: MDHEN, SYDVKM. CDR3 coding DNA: TGTGCCAGCAGGAGCTCTGGAAACACCATATATTTT. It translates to CASRSSGNTIYF.

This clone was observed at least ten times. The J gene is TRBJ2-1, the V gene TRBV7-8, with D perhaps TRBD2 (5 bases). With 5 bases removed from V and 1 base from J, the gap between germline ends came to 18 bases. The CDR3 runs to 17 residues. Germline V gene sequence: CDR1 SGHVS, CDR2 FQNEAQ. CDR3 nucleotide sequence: TGTGCCAGCAGCCCCGTCAGCGGAGAGGGTTCCTACAATGAGCAGTTCTTC. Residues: CASSPVSGEGSYNEQFF.